Below, 26 T cell receptor beta chains from the same sample are listed, as sequenced in a study of T cell responses to AZD1222 COVID-19 vaccine (dated by TCRdb to 2020 to 2022). The library was obtained by the immunoSEQ multiplex PCR assay. Held by TCRdb, this immuneACCESS table contains in-frame sequences only and omits some clones. Under half of the omission traces to an unresolved V gene where checked; the cause of the rest is unknown. This sample is represented by about 150,000 clones; 88% of them were singletons. The ten largest make up over 6% of the sample. In light of the paper, this sample's time point label describes: sample from adult after SARS-CoV-2 infection, after symptom onset. The sequences come from peripheral blood, collected after recovery from COVID-19. The receptor set was obtained from an adult who had recovered from COVID-19.

The V call is TRBV5-6, the J call TRBJ1-2; D is perhaps TRBD1 (5 bases). CDR3 size: 15 residues. Looked up from germline, CDR1 is SGHDT and CDR2 is YYEEEE. Trimming left V 3 bases short and J 0 bases short, with 12 bases between. This chain's CDR3 is CASSYRDSANYGYTF. CDR3 in DNA: TGTGCCAGCAGCTACCGGGACTCAGCTAACTATGGCTACACCTTC.

The V call is TRBV6-1, the J call TRBJ1-2, with D possibly matching TRBD1 (5 bases). V was trimmed by 2 bases and J by 6 bases, leaving 10 bases between them. In germline, CDR1 is MNHNS, CDR2 SASEGT. The CDR3 has 13 amino acids. The DNA of the CDR3 is TGTGCCAGCAGTGAACGGGGGACCCATGGCTACACCTTC. Translated: CASSERGTHGYTF.

This clone was detected a few times. CDR3 sequence reads: CASSLSPNYGYTF. In nucleotides, the CDR3 is TGTGCCAGCAGCCTCAGCCCTAACTATGGCTACACCTTC. The chain carries TRBV7-2 and TRBJ1-2; D uncertain. Trimming removed 5 bases from V and 0 bases from J, with 7 bases in between. The CDR3 extends over 13 amino acids. Germline loops: CDR1 SGHTA, CDR2 FQGNSA.

The chain is built from TRBV3-1 (or the pseudogene TRBV3-2) and TRBJ2-1; weak D call: TRBD2 (7 bases). The CDR3 is made up of 16 amino acids. CDR1 is LGHDT and CDR2 is YNNKEL in the germline V gene (reference sequence). Trimming shortened V by 2 bases and J by 1 base, and 12 bases separated the two germline ends. This chain's CDR3 is CASSQRGGYSYNEQFF. The CDR3 nucleotides read TGTGCCAGCAGCCAAAGGGGGGGTTATTCCTACAATGAGCAGTTCTTC.

This chain connects TRBV7-9 to TRBJ2-5; TRBD2 is a possible D gene (6 bases). The CDR3 loop spans 13 amino acids. Germline CDR1 SEHNR, CDR2 FQNEAQ (reference sequence). The V end was cut by 8 bases, the J end by 1 base, with 11 bases between. The CDR3 coding sequence is TGTGCCAGCGGGAGGTCGGCCCAAGAGACCCAGTACTTC. Translated: CASGRSAQETQYF. Combining the CDR3 with reference TRBV7-9 and TRBJ2-5 gives the whole variable domain DTGVSQNPRHKITKRGQNVTFRCDPISEHNRLYWYRQTLGQGPEFLTYFQNEAQLEKSRLLSDRFSAERPKGSFSTLEIQRTEQGDSAMYLCASGRSAQETQYFGPGTRLLVL.

The DNA for the CDR3 is TGTGCCAGCAGTGAACATGAAGCTAACTATGGCTACACCTTC. Amino acids: CASSEHEANYGYTF. V gene TRBV25-1 combines with J gene TRBJ1-2; D gene uncertain. The CDR3 has 14 amino acids. Germline V gene data show CDR1 as MGHDK and CDR2 as SYGVNS. Trimming took 2 bases from V and 0 from J, leaving 7 bases between them.

The V call is TRBV27, the J call TRBJ2-3, with D unclear. This CDR3 contains 16 residues. The V gene lost 6 bases and the J gene lost 0 bases, with 16 bases spanning the gap. Germline assignment: CDR1 MNHEY and CDR2 SMNVEV (reference sequence). The CDR3 nucleotides read TGTGCCAGCAGACCCTTACCAGCTTTTAGCACAGATACGCAGTATTTT. This sequence encodes CASRPLPAFSTDTQYF.

In its sample, this clone was seen a few times. The rearrangement joins TRBV5-1 to TRBJ2-3; 12 nucleotides line up with TRBD2. This CDR3 has 18 amino acids. CDR1 is SGHRS and CDR2 is YFSETQ in the germline V gene. V was pared by 0 bases and J by 0 bases, with 5 bases of the junction left unmatched. The CDR3 bases are TGCGCCAGCAGCTTGGGACTAGCGGGGGACTCTAGCACAGATACGCAGTATTTT. It codes for CASSLGLAGDSSTDTQYF.

The chain couples TRBV18 to TRBJ2-7; 13 nucleotides match TRBD2. Germline values: CDR1 KGHSH, CDR2 LQKENI. The CDR3 spans 16 residues. Unmatched junction bases numbered 4, after V lost 4 bases and J lost 1 base. CDR3 nucleotides: TGTGCCAGCTCACTCGGACTAGCGGGAGTTTCCTACGAGCAGTACTTC. Its translation is CASSLGLAGVSYEQYF.

V gene TRBV5-4 combines with J gene TRBJ2-3; 9 nucleotides line up with TRBD1. The germline V gene encodes CDR1 SGHNT and CDR2 YYREEE (reference sequence). V shed 3 bases, J shed 1 base, and the junction held 3 bases outside the gene matches. This CDR3 region has 15 residues. The CDR3 spells CASSYGQGRTDTQYF. The CDR3 DNA reads TGTGCCAGCAGCTACGGACAGGGGCGCACAGATACGCAGTATTTT.

The gene calls are TRBV7-8 and TRBJ1-2, with D tentatively TRBD1 (6 bases). Germline assignment: CDR1 SGHVS and CDR2 FQNEAQ. Trimming removed 1 base from V and 4 bases from J, with 10 bases in between. CDR3 length: 14 amino acids. The CDR3 nucleotides are TGTGCCAGCAGCTTAGGGACAGAGGGCTATGGCTACACCTTC. Translated, it gives CASSLGTEGYGYTF. The full variable domain, in which reference TRBV7-8 and TRBJ1-2 provide the parts outside the CDR3, is GAGVSQSPRYKVAKRGQDVALRCDPISGHVSLFWYQQALGQGPEFLTYFQNEAQLDKSGLPSDRFFAERPEGSVSTLKIQRTQQEDSAVYLCASSLGTEGYGYTFGSGTRLTVV.

The gene calls are TRBV3-1 (or the pseudogene TRBV3-2) and TRBJ2-1; the D gene is possibly TRBD2 (5 bases). The CDR3 totals 15 residues. Germline assignment: CDR1 LGHDT and CDR2 YNNKEL (reference sequence). Trimming took 1 base from V and 2 from J, leaving 9 bases between them. CDR3 in DNA: TGTGCCAGCAGCCAAGGCGGGCCCACCTACAATGAGCAGTTCTTC. This gives the protein CASSQGGPTYNEQFF.

The J gene is TRBJ1-1, the V gene TRBV10-1; 7 bases fit TRBD1. Trimming cost V 6 bases and J 2 bases; bases outside gene matches: 3. Germline CDR1 and CDR2: WNHNN and SYGVQD (reference sequence). This CDR3 contains 13 residues. CDR3 amino acids: CASRNRGNTEAFF. The CDR3 nucleotides are TGCGCCAGCAGGAACAGGGGAAACACTGAAGCTTTCTTT.

The chain joins TRBV10-2 to TRBJ2-7; D perhaps matches TRBD2 (5 bases). Looked up from germline, CDR1 is WSHSY and CDR2 is SAAADI. V gave up 4 bases and J gave up 0 bases, with 13 bases separating them. This CDR3 has 15 amino acids. The CDR3 sequence is CASSVATGNSYEQYF. The CDR3 DNA sequence: TGCGCCAGCAGTGTAGCGACTGGGAACTCCTACGAGCAGTACTTC.

This chain links TRBV5-4 with TRBJ1-1; TRBD1 matches at 8 bases. This CDR3 has 18 amino acids. Unmatched junction bases numbered 14, after V lost 4 bases and J lost 0 bases. Germline CDR1 SGHNT, CDR2 YYREEE (reference sequence). The CDR3 is CASSPTGAGRLMNTEAFF. Written as DNA, the CDR3 is TGTGCCAGCAGCCCGACAGGGGCTGGGAGACTTATGAACACTGAAGCTTTCTTT.

The rearrangement links TRBV13 to TRBJ2-1; D gene uncertain. The CDR3 loop spans 14 amino acids. Trimming removed 2 bases from V and 4 bases from J, with 9 bases in between. Germline V gives CDR1 PRHDT, CDR2 FYEKMQ (reference sequence). CDR3 DNA sequence: TGTGCCAGCAGCTTACAAGTAAGGTACAATGAGCAGTTCTTC. It encodes CASSLQVRYNEQFF.

The V call is TRBV7-2, the J call TRBJ2-3; D uncertain. The CDR3 has 12 residues. Germline-derived CDR1 and CDR2 are SGHTA and FQGNSA. V gave up 3 bases and J gave up 5 bases, with 6 bases separating them. The CDR3 region has the DNA TGTGCCAGCAGCTTGCTATTAGATACGCAGTATTTT. Protein product: CASSLLLDTQYF.

The chain is built from TRBV27 and TRBJ2-7; D is ambiguous. The length of the CDR3 is 14 residues. V was clipped by 3 bases and J by 0 bases, with 9 bases between them. Germline assignment: CDR1 MNHEY and CDR2 SMNVEV (reference sequence). CDR3: CASSFDGDSYEQYF. CDR3 in DNA: TGTGCCAGCAGTTTTGATGGCGACTCCTACGAGCAGTACTTC.

The rearrangement links TRBV11-3 to TRBJ1-3; D not certain. Between the trimmed V and J ends, which lost 4 bases and 0 bases, there was a span of 7 bases. CDR3 length: 14 residues. CDR1 and CDR2 from the germline V gene are SGHNT and YENEEA. In DNA, the CDR3 is TGTGCCAGCAGCTCTCAGACCTCTGGAAACACCATATATTTT. Translated, it gives CASSSQTSGNTIYF.

This clone has just a few counts. The rearrangement links TRBV27 to TRBJ2-1; 14 bases line up with TRBD2. Trimming took 9 bases from V and 9 from J; bases not matched to a gene: 13. Germline CDR1 and CDR2: MNHEY and SMNVEV (reference sequence). The CDR3 contains 16 residues. CDR3 in amino acids: CASTGTSGSVLPEQFF. Here the CDR3 DNA reads TGTGCCAGTACCGGGACTAGCGGGAGCGTTTTGCCTGAGCAGTTCTTC.

The V and J genes are TRBV6-5 and TRBJ1-1; D gene uncertain. CDR3 length: 14 residues. Trimming removed 7 bases from V and 0 bases from J, with 12 bases in between. Germline-derived CDR1 and CDR2 are MNHEY and SVGAGI. CDR3 nucleotides: TGTGCCAGCATCGCGACGGGTATGAACACTGAAGCTTTCTTT. Translation gives CASIATGMNTEAFF.

The chain uses TRBV5-4 and TRBJ1-2; no firm D call. Germline assignment: CDR1 SGHNT and CDR2 YYREEE (reference sequence). The CDR3 consists of 13 residues. Deletions cut 0 bases from V and 8 bases from J, with 11 bases between. The CDR3: CASSLETLGGYTF. Written as DNA, the CDR3 is TGTGCCAGCAGCTTGGAAACGTTGGGAGGCTACACCTTC.

The chain couples TRBV6-2 or TRBV6-3 to TRBJ2-1, with D possibly TRBD2 on 6 matching bases. Trimming removed 2 bases from V and 6 bases from J, with 17 bases in between. Germline values: CDR1 MNHEY, CDR2 SVGEGT. The CDR3 loop spans 16 amino acids. The CDR3 coding sequence is TGTGCCAGCAGTTACCCGTTTGGGGGAGGAGGCAATGAGCAGTTCTTC. The encoded protein is CASSYPFGGGGNEQFF.

This CDR3 is CAISAGASDPANTEAFF. The CDR3 nucleotides read TGTGCCATCAGCGCTGGGGCAAGTGATCCTGCGAACACTGAAGCTTTCTTT. The chain uses TRBV10-3 and TRBJ1-1, with D perhaps TRBD1 (5 bases). The V end was cut by 6 bases, the J end by 1 base, with 21 bases between. The CDR3 runs 17 residues. Germline V gives CDR1 ENHRY, CDR2 SYGVKD.

The chain employs TRBV5-1 and TRBJ1-1; D uncertain. Germline V gene lookup returns CDR1 SGHRS and CDR2 YFSETQ. Trimming shortened V by 1 base and J by 3 bases, and 16 bases separated the two germline ends. This CDR3 spans 16 amino acids. The CDR3 coding sequence is TGCGCCAGCAGCTTGTCTCTAAATCACGGCGACACTGAAGCTTTCTTT. It codes for CASSLSLNHGDTEAFF.

The chain uses TRBV23-1 and TRBJ1-3; D possibly corresponds to TRBD1 (5 bases). TRBV23-1 is treated as an ORF (open reading frame) with a function not yet certain. The CDR3 runs to 16 residues. Between the trimmed V and J ends, which lost 4 bases and 0 bases, there was a span of 13 bases. The CDR3 spells CASSPQGRSSGNTIYF. The CDR3 DNA reads TGCGCCAGCAGTCCCCAGGGACGTAGCTCTGGAAACACCATATATTTT.